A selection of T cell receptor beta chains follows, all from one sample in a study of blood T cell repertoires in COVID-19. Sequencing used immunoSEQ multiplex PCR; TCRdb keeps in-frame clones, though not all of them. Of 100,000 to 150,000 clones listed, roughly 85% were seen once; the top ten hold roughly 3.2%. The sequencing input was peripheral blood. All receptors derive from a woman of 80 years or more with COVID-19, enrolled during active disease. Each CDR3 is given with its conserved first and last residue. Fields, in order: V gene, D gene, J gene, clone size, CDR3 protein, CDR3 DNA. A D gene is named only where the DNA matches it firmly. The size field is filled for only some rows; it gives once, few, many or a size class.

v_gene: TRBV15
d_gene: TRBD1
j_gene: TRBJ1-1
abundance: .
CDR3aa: CATSTGQGATEAFF
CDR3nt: TGTGCCACCAGCACAGGACAGGGAGCCACTGAAGCTTTCTTT

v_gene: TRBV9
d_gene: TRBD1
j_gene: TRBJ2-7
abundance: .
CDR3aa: CASRSGTGGLNF
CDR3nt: TGTGCCAGCAGATCCGGGACAGGGGGCTTGAACTTC

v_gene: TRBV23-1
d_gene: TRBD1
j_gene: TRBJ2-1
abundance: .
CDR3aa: CASIRDREIYNEQFF
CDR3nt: TGCGCCAGCATACGGGACAGGGAAATATACAATGAGCAGTTCTTC

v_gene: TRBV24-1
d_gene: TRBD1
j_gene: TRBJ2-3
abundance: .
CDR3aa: CATSPDRGELDTQYF
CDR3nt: TGTGCCACCAGTCCAGACAGGGGCGAGTTGGATACGCAGTATTTT

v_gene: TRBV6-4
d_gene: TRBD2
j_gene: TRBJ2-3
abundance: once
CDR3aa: CASSDRSGLADTDTQYF
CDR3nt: TGTGCCAGCAGTGACCGCTCGGGACTAGCGGACACAGATACGCAGTATTTT

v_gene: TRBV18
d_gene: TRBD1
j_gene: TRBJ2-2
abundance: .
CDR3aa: CASSENRGTGELFF
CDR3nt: TGTGCCAGCTCGGAGAACAGGGGCACCGGGGAGCTGTTTTTT

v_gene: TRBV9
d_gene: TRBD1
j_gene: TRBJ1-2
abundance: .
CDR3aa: CASSVGAGQGNYGYTF
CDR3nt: TGTGCCAGCAGCGTAGGCGCGGGACAGGGCAACTATGGCTACACCTTC

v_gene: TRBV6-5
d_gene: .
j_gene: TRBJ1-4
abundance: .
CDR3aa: CASSYGRGDEKLFF
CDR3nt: TGTGCCAGCAGTTACGGGAGGGGGGATGAAAAACTGTTTTTT

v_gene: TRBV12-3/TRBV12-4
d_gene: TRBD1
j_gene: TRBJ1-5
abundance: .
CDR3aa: CASSFRQGQPQHF
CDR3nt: TGTGCCAGCAGTTTTAGACAGGGACAGCCCCAGCATTTT

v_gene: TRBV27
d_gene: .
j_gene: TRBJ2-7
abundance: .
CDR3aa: CARGGRYEQYF
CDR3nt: TGTGCCAGGGGGGGGCGCTACGAGCAGTACTTC

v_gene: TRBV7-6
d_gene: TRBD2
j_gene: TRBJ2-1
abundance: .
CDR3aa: CASSPHVVAGGLVEQFF
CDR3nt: TGTGCCAGCAGCCCCCATGTAGTAGCGGGAGGGTTGGTCGAGCAGTTCTTC

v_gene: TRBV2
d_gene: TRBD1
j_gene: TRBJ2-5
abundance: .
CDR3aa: CASSKTGGQETQYF
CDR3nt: TGTGCCAGCAGTAAGACAGGGGGCCAAGAGACCCAGTACTTC

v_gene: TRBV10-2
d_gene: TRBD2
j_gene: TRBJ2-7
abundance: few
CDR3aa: CASSEPNRGLAGDEQYF
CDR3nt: TGCGCCAGCAGTGAGCCTAACCGGGGACTAGCGGGAGACGAGCAGTACTTC

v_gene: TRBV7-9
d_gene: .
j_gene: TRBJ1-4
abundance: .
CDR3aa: CASSLATGTATNEKLFF
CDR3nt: TGTGCCAGCAGCTTAGCGACAGGAACCGCAACTAATGAAAAACTGTTTTTT

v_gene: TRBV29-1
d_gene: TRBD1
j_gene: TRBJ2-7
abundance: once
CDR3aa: CSVIVQGAREQYF
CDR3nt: TGCAGCGTTATAGTTCAGGGGGCGAGGGAGCAGTACTTC